This T cell receptor (beta chain) was found in a study of low-dose radiotherapy and immunotherapy resistance in tumors. The sample holds many counts of this clonotype. Alpha- and beta-chain coverage of first-strand cDNA came from TRAV- and TRBV-specific primers. The TCRs were subjected to amplification over approximately 20 PCR cycles employing a constant-region primer in conjunction with a V-primer adapter. A single record per CDR3 protein comes from TCRdb applying MiXCR to the reads. Of about 60,000 distinct CDR3 sequences listed, less than 30% are singletons. The CDR3 extends over 16 amino acids. J was trimmed by 6 bases and V by 6 bases; bases with no gene match: 15. Germline V gene sequence: CDR1 MDHEN, CDR2 SYDVKM. Stated time point: after trial treatment. Noted treatment: LDRT plus nivolumab, ipilimumab, low-dose cyclophosphamide and aspirin (RACIN trial).

The source was PBMCs, collected after low-dose radiotherapy plus immunotherapy. The rearrangement links TRBV28 to TRBJ2-7; 9 bases align to TRBD2. This receptor was identified in a male donor with prostate cancer. The CDR3 DNA reads TGTGCCAGCAGCCCAGCGGGAGGCCCTACCTCTATCGAGCAGTACTTC. Translation gives CASSPAGGPTSIEQYF.